These T cell receptor beta chains were read from a single sample in a study of blood T cell repertoires in COVID-19. Generated by immunoSEQ multiplex PCR, the TCRdb table keeps only in-frame clones and is missing some. This sample has around 160,000 clones, with over 75% found just once. The specimen was PBMCs or T cells enriched from blood (not recorded which). These TCRs come from a man in his fifties who had recovered from COVID-19. The CDR3 runs from the conserved cysteine through the conserved F or W. The D gene is left open where the match is weak. Where a row states a size, it is once, few, many or the class of an expanded clone; other rows omit it.

j_gene,v_gene,len,d_gene,abundance,CDR3nt,CDR3aa
TRBJ1-3,TRBV6-6,15,-,-,TGTGCCAGCAGGCGCCCCACCTACTCTGGAAACACCATATATTTT,CASRRPTYSGNTIYF
TRBJ1-4,TRBV7-7,16,-,-,TGTGCTAGCAGCTTAGTTCTCGGACAGCCTTATGAAAAACTGTTTTTT,CASSLVLGQPYEKLFF
TRBJ1-5,TRBV6-1,15,-,-,TGTGCCAGCAGTGAACTAAGCGGGGCTAATCAGCCCCAGCATTTT,CASSELSGANQPQHF
TRBJ2-5,TRBV5-4,13,-,-,TGTGCCAGCAGCCTCGACTATGGAGAGACCCAGTACTTC,CASSLDYGETQYF
TRBJ2-7,TRBV11-3,14,TRBD2,-,TGTGCCAGCAGCTTAGGTGGCGGGGGATACGAGCAGTACTTC,CASSLGGGGYEQYF
TRBJ1-5,TRBV28,17,-,-,TGTGCCAGCAGTTTCCTTCCGGGGGGTCCCCCCAATCAGCCCCAGCATTTT,CASSFLPGGPPNQPQHF
TRBJ2-3,TRBV5-8,15,-,-,TGTGCCAGCAGCACAGCCGGGGTGGGGACAGATACGCAGTATTTT,CASSTAGVGTDTQYF
TRBJ2-5,TRBV5-1,14,-,-,TGCGCCAGCAGCTTGGCGCAGAGGCAAGAGACCCAGTACTTC,CASSLAQRQETQYF
TRBJ1-1,TRBV5-1,16,TRBD1,-,TGCGCCAGCAGCCGAACGGGACAGACTCTGAACACTGAAGCTTTCTTT,CASSRTGQTLNTEAFF
TRBJ2-3,TRBV6-5,15,TRBD2,few,TGTGCCAGCAGGGCTAGCGGGGGCCCCACAGATACGCAGTATTTT,CASRASGGPTDTQYF
TRBJ2-1,TRBV5-4,15,-,-,TGTGCCAGCAGCTTAGAGGGGGTTTACCACAATGAGCAGTTCTTC,CASSLEGVYHNEQFF
TRBJ2-5,TRBV4-1,14,-,-,TGCGCCAGCAGCCGCGGGGGCGGTCAAGAGACCCAGTACTTC,CASSRGGGQETQYF
TRBJ1-4,TRBV5-1,14,-,-,TGCGCCAGCAGCTTACGGGGGTTTGATGAAAAACTGTTTTTT,CASSLRGFDEKLFF
TRBJ1-2,TRBV7-2,15,-,-,TGTGCCAGCAGCTCGGCGGGGGGGGGATACTATGGCTACACCTTC,CASSSAGGGYYGYTF
TRBJ1-6,TRBV5-8,13,-,-,TGTGCCAGCAGCTTGGCGGAGAATTCACCCCTCCACTTT,CASSLAENSPLHF
TRBJ2-2,TRBV2,16,-,-,TGTGCCAGCAGTGAAGTTTTTGTTGGGGGAGGCGGGGAGCTGTTTTTT,CASSEVFVGGGGELFF
TRBJ1-3,TRBV5-4,14,TRBD1,-,TGTGCCAGCAGCTTACAGGGGTCTGGAAACACCATATATTTT,CASSLQGSGNTIYF
TRBJ1-4,TRBV7-9,16,TRBD1,-,TGTGCCAGCAGCTCCCGGGACAGTGCAACTAATGAAAAACTGTTTTTT,CASSSRDSATNEKLFF
TRBJ1-4,TRBV28,14,TRBD1,-,TGTGCCAGCAGTCACAGGACAGGGAGCGAAAAACTGTTTTTT,CASSHRTGSEKLFF
TRBJ2-2,TRBV18,17,TRBD1,-,TGTGCCAGCTCACCACGTGGTCAGGGGGCGAACACCGGGGAGCTGTTTTTT,CASSPRGQGANTGELFF
TRBJ1-4,TRBV3-1/TRBV3-2,16,TRBD1,once,TGTGCCAGCAGCCAAGGCAGACAGGGGGCGCAGGAAAAACTGTTTTTT,CASSQGRQGAQEKLFF
TRBJ2-5,TRBV10-3,13,-,-,TGTGCCATCAGTAACAGGGATGAGGAGACCCAGTACTTC,CAISNRDEETQYF
TRBJ2-2,TRBV28,15,-,-,TGTGCCAGCAGTTACCACCTCAGGGCCACCGGGGAGCTGTTTTTT,CASSYHLRATGELFF
TRBJ1-4,TRBV19,15,-,-,TGTGCCAGTAGTACAACAGGAGTTCGTAATGAAAAACTGTTTTTT,CASSTTGVRNEKLFF
TRBJ2-1,TRBV19,16,TRBD2,-,TGTGCCAGTAGTATCTACGGGACTAGCGGACACAATGAGCAGTTCTTC,CASSIYGTSGHNEQFF
TRBJ1-5,TRBV19,15,TRBD1,-,TGTGCCAGTACGAGAAGAGGGACAGCAAATCAGCCCCAGCATTTT,CASTRRGTANQPQHF
TRBJ2-3,TRBV30,13,-,few,TGTGCCTGGAGTGTCGGGGGCACAGATACGCAGTATTTT,CAWSVGGTDTQYF
TRBJ1-4,TRBV5-5,14,-,few,TGTGCCAGCAGCTTGCAGGGAAGAGGTGAAAAACTGTTTTTT,CASSLQGRGEKLFF
TRBJ2-1,TRBV7-3,17,TRBD2,-,TGTGCCAGCAGCTCCCGGACTAGCGGGGGGGCCTACAATGAGCAGTTCTTC,CASSSRTSGGAYNEQFF
TRBJ1-5,TRBV2,14,TRBD1,-,TGTGCCAGCAATGGACAGGGTGGCAATCAGCCCCAGCATTTT,CASNGQGGNQPQHF
TRBJ2-3,TRBV7-9,16,-,-,TGTGCCAGCAGCTTATGGGCTAGCGACGGCACAGATACGCAGTATTTT,CASSLWASDGTDTQYF
TRBJ1-2,TRBV28,15,TRBD1,-,TGTGCCAGCAGTCCTACCGGGACAGAGAACTATGGCTACACCTTC,CASSPTGTENYGYTF
TRBJ2-5,TRBV28,14,TRBD2,-,TGTGCCAGCCACTCCAGCGGGAGGGCGGGGACCCAGTACTTC,CASHSSGRAGTQYF
TRBJ1-3,TRBV6-1,14,-,-,TGTGCCAGCAGTGAAAGGACAAAGGGAAACACCATATATTTT,CASSERTKGNTIYF
TRBJ1-4,TRBV7-9,13,-,-,TGTGCCAGCAGCGATACAGGAAATGAAAAACTGTTTTTT,CASSDTGNEKLFF
TRBJ2-5,TRBV4-2,15,TRBD1,once,TGTGCCAGCAGCCAAGAGGGGACAGGGACCGGGACCCAGTACTTC,CASSQEGTGTGTQYF
TRBJ2-1,TRBV10-3,14,TRBD2,-,TGTGCCATAGGACTAGCGGGCGTAAACAATGAGCAGTTCTTC,CAIGLAGVNNEQFF
TRBJ2-1,TRBV5-1,12,-,once,TGCGCCAGCAGACCAACTAGCAATGAGCAGTTCTTC,CASRPTSNEQFF
TRBJ1-3,TRBV9,15,-,-,TGTGCCAGCAGCGACTCTTGGGACACCGGAAACACCATATATTTT,CASSDSWDTGNTIYF
TRBJ2-7,TRBV7-9,14,-,-,TGTGCCAGCAGCCCAGGCTCCAGTCGCTACGAGCAGTACTTC,CASSPGSSRYEQYF
TRBJ2-2,TRBV2,15,TRBD1,-,TGTGCCAGCAGGACGACAGGGGTAGGCACCGGGGAGCTGTTTTTT,CASRTTGVGTGELFF
TRBJ2-3,TRBV19,16,TRBD2,-,TGTGCCAGTAGTATACGCCAGCGGGGGGACACAGATACGCAGTATTTT,CASSIRQRGDTDTQYF
TRBJ1-1,TRBV6-5,14,TRBD1,-,TGTGCCAGCAGGGACAGGGGATTATACACTGAAGCTTTCTTT,CASRDRGLYTEAFF
TRBJ2-1,TRBV11-1,13,-,-,TGTGCCAGCAGCCTACTCACAGGGAATGAGCAGTTCTTC,CASSLLTGNEQFF
TRBJ1-5,TRBV6-6,16,TRBD1,-,TGTGCCAGCAGCCAGATGACAGGGGGTGGCAATCAGCCCCAGCATTTT,CASSQMTGGGNQPQHF
TRBJ2-2,TRBV25-1,15,-,-,TGTGCCAGCAGTCCCTGGGGGCAGAACACCGGGGAGCTGTTTTTT,CASSPWGQNTGELFF
TRBJ1-2,TRBV3-1/TRBV3-2,13,-,once,TGTGCCAGCAGCCAAGAACAGGTCTATGGCTACACCTTC,CASSQEQVYGYTF
TRBJ2-7,TRBV29-1,12,-,-,TGCAGCGCATCGGGTGACTCCTACGAGCAGTACTTC,CSASGDSYEQYF
TRBJ2-7,TRBV10-3,14,-,-,TGTGCCATCACTGAGCGACAGACCTCCTACGAGCAGTACTTC,CAITERQTSYEQYF
TRBJ2-7,TRBV28,12,-,few,TGTGCCAGCAGGGGCTATGGGAGGGAGCAGTACTTC,CASRGYGREQYF
TRBJ2-7,TRBV7-2,15,TRBD1,-,TGTGCCAGCAGTTGGACAGGGGTTAGCTCCTACGAGCAGTACTTC,CASSWTGVSSYEQYF
TRBJ2-3,TRBV14,17,-,-,TGTGCCAGCAGCCAAGGGAGGGCTAGCTACGGGACAGATACGCAGTATTTT,CASSQGRASYGTDTQYF
TRBJ2-1,TRBV6-5,15,TRBD1,-,TGTGCCAGCAGTTACCGGACAGGGGGCTCAGGAGAGCAGTTCTTC,CASSYRTGGSGEQFF
TRBJ2-7,TRBV28,13,TRBD1,-,TGTGCCAGCAGACGAGACAGGGAAGACGAGCAGTACTTC,CASRRDREDEQYF
TRBJ1-1,TRBV27,14,-,-,TGTGCCAGCAGTCCCTTGGGGCTTTCTAAGGGAGCTTTCTTT,CASSPLGLSKGAFF
TRBJ2-6,TRBV9,17,TRBD1,-,TGTGCCAGCAGCGAGGACAGGGCCCCCTCTGGGGCCAACGTCCTGACTTTC,CASSEDRAPSGANVLTF
TRBJ1-2,TRBV5-6,14,TRBD1,-,TGTGCCAGCAGCTTGGGACAGGGAAACTATGGCTACACCTTC,CASSLGQGNYGYTF
TRBJ1-3,TRBV5-6,16,-,-,TGTGCCAGCAGCGGGAAGGGACTGGTCTCTGGAAACACCATATATTTT,CASSGKGLVSGNTIYF